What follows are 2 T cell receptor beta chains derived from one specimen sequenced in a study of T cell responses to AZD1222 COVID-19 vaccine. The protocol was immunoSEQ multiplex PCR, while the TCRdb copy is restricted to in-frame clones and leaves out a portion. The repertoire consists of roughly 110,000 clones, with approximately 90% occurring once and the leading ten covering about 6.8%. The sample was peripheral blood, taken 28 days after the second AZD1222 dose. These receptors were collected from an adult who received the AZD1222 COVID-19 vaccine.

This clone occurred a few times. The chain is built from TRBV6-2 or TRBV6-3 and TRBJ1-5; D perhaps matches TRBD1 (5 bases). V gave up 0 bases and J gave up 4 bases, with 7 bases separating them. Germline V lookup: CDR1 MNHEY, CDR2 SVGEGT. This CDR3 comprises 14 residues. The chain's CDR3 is CASSYSGGNQPQHF. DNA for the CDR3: TGTGCCAGCAGTTACTCGGGGGGAAATCAGCCCCAGCATTTT.

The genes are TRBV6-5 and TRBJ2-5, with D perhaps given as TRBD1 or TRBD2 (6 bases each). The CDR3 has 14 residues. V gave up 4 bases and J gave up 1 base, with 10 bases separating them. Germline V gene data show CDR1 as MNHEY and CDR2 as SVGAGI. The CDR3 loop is CASSFRGLQETQYF. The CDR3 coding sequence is TGTGCCAGCAGTTTCCGGGGGCTCCAAGAGACCCAGTACTTC.